This passage covers 30 T cell receptor beta chains from one sample sequenced in a study of blood T cells in healthy people across ages. The use of a sample-barcoded 5' primer and a J-beta primer mix characterized a second PCR of roughly 7 to 12 cycles. TCRdb re-derived calls from the 5' RACE reads in MiXCR, one entry per CDR3 protein. The sample consists of roughly 650,000 distinct CDR3 sequences, approximately 31% of them appearing once. Sequenced material: blood. The receptor set was obtained from a woman of 80 years or more in good health.

This clonotype was recorded at least ten times. The chain couples TRBV6-1 to TRBJ2-1; D remains unclear. The germline gives CDR1 MNHNS, CDR2 SASEGT. V lost 8 bases and J 8 bases, leaving 10 bases between the germline ends. The length of the CDR3 is 11 residues. In DNA, the CDR3 is TGTGCCAGCCAGGTGTACGATGAGCAGTTCTTC. Translated, it gives CASQVYDEQFF.

Comment on this clonotype: At one boundary the junction diverges from the germline segment, which might be a read error. J is TRBJ2-6 and V is TRBV6-2 or TRBV6-3; D remains ambiguous. The CDR3 sequence is 14 residues long. The germline V gene encodes CDR1 MNHEY and CDR2 SVGEGT. The CDR3 loop reads CASRGVSGANVLTF. The CDR3 nucleotides read TGCGCCAGCAGAGGAGTCTCTGGGGCCAACGTCCTGACTTTC.

This clonotype was counted once. This CDR3 is missing its conserved last phenylalanine or tryptophan, likely due to a read error. This chain links TRBV5-1 with TRBJ2-6, with D tentatively TRBD1 (6 bases). This CDR3 spans 15 amino acids. Germline CDR1 and CDR2: SGHRS and YFSETQ. With 4 bases removed from V and 0 bases from J, the gap between germline ends came to 8 bases. The CDR3 nucleotides are TGCGCCAGCAGCCGACAGGACTCTGGGGCCAACGTCCTGACTTTA. It codes for CASSRQDSGANVLTL.

With regard to this clonotype: A single base separates this from a much larger clone, so it may be a read error. The chain combines TRBV29-1 with TRBJ2-1; TRBD2 is a possible D gene (5 bases). Germline CDR1 is SQVTM and CDR2 is ANQGSEA. The CDR3 totals 11 residues. The ends were cut back, 7 bases at V and 13 bases at J, with 17 bases in the middle. DNA of the CDR3: TGCAGCGCCCTAGTGGGAGAGACCCAGTTCTTC. Its protein product is CSALVGETQFF.

Comments on this clonotype: One end of the junction varies from germline; a read error may be responsible. The gene calls are TRBV4-3 and TRBJ2-1, with TRBD2 matching 8 bases. Looked up from germline, CDR1 is LGHNA and CDR2 is YSLEER. The length of the CDR3 is 17 residues. The CDR3 DNA reads TGCGCCAGCAGTCAAGAGGATGGAGCGGGGGCATACAATGAGCAGTTCTTC. Translated, it gives CASSQEDGAGAYNEQFF.

In the case of this clonotype: This may be a read error: a much more frequent sequence differs by one nucleotide. It is likely a read error, because the conserved phenylalanine at the end of the CDR3 is missing. The rearrangement joins TRBV12-3 or TRBV12-4 to TRBJ2-3, with 9 bases fitting TRBD2. The CDR3 has 16 residues. Trimming took 6 bases from V and 6 from J; bases not matched to a gene: 13. In DNA form, the CDR3 reads TGTGCCAGCAGCCCCGGATGGGCGGGGGGGGAGGATACGCAGTATGTT. It encodes CASSPGWAGGEDTQYV.

This clonotype was detected many times. The V gene is TRBV6-2 or TRBV6-3, the J gene TRBJ1-1; TRBD1 is a possible D gene (6 bases). CDR1 and CDR2 from the germline V gene are MNHEY and SVGEGT. The germline V and J ends were trimmed by 4 bases and 1 base, with 10 bases remaining between them. There are 14 residues in the CDR3. CDR3 DNA sequence: TGTGCCAGCAGTTTTACAGGGACGAACACTGAAGCTTTCTTT. It translates to CASSFTGTNTEAFF.

This clonotype was recorded at least ten times. This chain links TRBV20-1 with TRBJ2-7; D ambiguous. Germline assignment: CDR1 DFQATT and CDR2 SNEGSKA (reference sequence). Deletions cut 6 bases from V and 6 bases from J, with 12 bases between. CDR3 length: 11 amino acids. The CDR3 DNA sequence: TGCAGTGCAGAGCTGCCGGGCGAGCAGTACTTC. The encoded protein is CSAELPGEQYF.

At least ten counts were recorded for this clonotype. The chain uses TRBV20-1 and TRBJ2-5; TRBD1 might be the D (6 bases). V was cut by 5 bases and J by 2 bases, with 15 bases left in between. This CDR3 has 14 residues. Germline V CDR1 and CDR2: DFQATT, SNEGSKA (reference sequence). The CDR3 loop reads CSAPRGGVQETQYF. Written as DNA, the CDR3 is TGCAGTGCTCCTCGTGGGGGCGTTCAAGAGACCCAGTACTTC.

This clonotype was observed many times. The chain recombines TRBV20-1 with TRBJ2-5; 11 nucleotides line up with TRBD2. Germline V gene sequence: CDR1 DFQATT, CDR2 SNEGSKA (reference sequence). Losses at the gene ends were 6 bases for V and 3 bases for J; bases not matched to a gene: 12. The CDR3 spans 16 residues. The CDR3 sequence: CSAAAPSGGQKETQYF. CDR3 coding DNA: TGCAGTGCCGCCGCTCCTAGCGGGGGGCAGAAAGAGACCCAGTACTTC.

This clonotype was counted many times. The chain uses TRBV7-2 and TRBJ1-5, with D unresolved. From germline, CDR1 is SGHTA and CDR2 FQGNSA. With 3 bases removed from V and 1 base from J, the gap between germline ends came to 7 bases. The CDR3 is 14 residues long. CDR3 amino acids: CASSFGQSNQPQHF. CDR3 bases: TGTGCCAGCAGCTTCGGTCAAAGCAATCAGCCCCAGCATTTT.

About this clonotype itself: A much larger clone sits a single nucleotide away, making a read error possible. The chain combines TRBV27 with TRBJ1-5, with D possibly TRBD1 on 5 matching bases. Germline V gives CDR1 MNHEY, CDR2 SMNVEV (reference sequence). Trimming cost V 10 bases and J 7 bases, with 23 bases left between them. The CDR3 length is 15 residues. The CDR3 loop is CANPWGTGKKQPQHF. CDR3 coding DNA: TGTGCCAACCCTTGGGGGACCGGGAAAAAACAGCCCCAGCATTTT.

This clonotype has a count of ten or more. CDR3 DNA: TGTGCCAGCAGCCCCGAGGGGGCTCACACAGATACGCAGTATTTT. It specifies CASSPEGAHTDTQYF. This sequence joins TRBV7-3 and TRBJ2-3, with TRBD1 identical over 7 bases. Unmatched junction bases numbered 7, after V lost 5 bases and J lost 2 bases. The CDR3 loop spans 15 amino acids. CDR1 is SGHTA, CDR2 FQGTGA, per germline.

This clonotype was recorded at least ten times. The CDR3 sequence is CAISSGTGGGNQPQHF. In DNA form, the CDR3 reads TGTGCCATCAGCTCCGGGACAGGGGGAGGCAATCAGCCCCAGCATTTT. This chain uses TRBV10-3 with TRBJ1-5; 11 nucleotides align to TRBD1. V was clipped by 6 bases and J by 2 bases; unmatched bases: 6. Germline values: CDR1 ENHRY, CDR2 SYGVKD. This CDR3 region has 16 residues.

About this clonotype: Given a much more abundant clone one base away, this may be a read error. The genes are TRBV6-2 or TRBV6-3 and TRBJ2-7; tentatively, D is TRBD2 (6 bases). Germline V lookup: CDR1 MNHEY, CDR2 SVGEGT. Trimming removed 6 bases from V and 12 bases from J, with 21 bases in between. This CDR3 region has 13 residues. The CDR3 sequence is CASSDTGLPGGYF. Here the CDR3 DNA reads TGTGCCAGCAGCGATACCGGACTCCCCGGGGGGTACTTC.

This clonotype occurred many times. V usage is TRBV6-1 and J usage is TRBJ2-5; D is unresolved. V was cut by 7 bases and J by 2 bases, with 14 bases left in between. The CDR3 extends over 14 amino acids. Germline V lookup: CDR1 MNHNS, CDR2 SASEGT. CDR3 coding DNA: TGTGCCAGCAAAAGGTTCCCTATTCAAGAGACCCAGTACTTC. Translating gives CASKRFPIQETQYF.

This chain links TRBV5-1 with TRBJ2-1, with D possibly matching TRBD2 (5 bases). V was clipped by 6 bases and J by 14 bases, with 24 bases between them. The CDR3 runs to 14 residues. CDR1 is SGHRS, CDR2 YFSETQ, per germline. DNA of the CDR3: TGCGCCAGCAAACCCCCCTCGGAGGCCTATAAGGAGTTCTTC. Translation: CASKPPSEAYKEFF.

This clonotype was counted ten times or more. The chain couples TRBV29-1 to TRBJ1-4, with a possible D match to TRBD1 (5 bases). Germline V gene data show CDR1 as SQVTM and CDR2 as ANQGSEA. V lost 6 bases to trimming and J lost 5 bases, with 10 bases between them. This CDR3 is built from 12 residues. This CDR3 is CSVGQGNEKLFF. CDR3 sequence (DNA): TGCAGCGTCGGTCAGGGCAATGAAAAACTGTTTTTT. Variable domain in full (rest from reference TRBV29-1 and TRBJ1-4): SAVISQKPSRDICQRGTSLTIQCQVDSQVTMMFWYRQQPGQSLTLIATANQGSEATYESGFVIDKFPISRPNLTFSTLTVSNMSPEDSSIYLCSVGQGNEKLFFGSGTQLSVL.

This clonotype appeared many times. A much larger clone is a single base away; this may be a read error. V gene TRBV4-1 combines with J gene TRBJ2-5, with 8 nucleotides matching TRBD2. Trimming took 1 base from V and 11 from J; bases not matched to a gene: 18. The germline V gene encodes CDR1 MGHRA and CDR2 YSYEKL. The CDR3 loop spans 17 amino acids. The CDR3 loop reads CASSQAGSGGLSNEQYF. The DNA of the CDR3 is TGCGCCAGCAGCCAAGCGGGAAGCGGGGGACTTTCCAATGAGCAGTACTTC.

As to this clonotype: A much larger clonotype is one base distant, so this may be a read error. V and J are TRBV20-1 and TRBJ2-5, with D perhaps TRBD1 or TRBD2 (5 bases each). The V gene's germline CDR1 is DFQATT and CDR2 SNEGSKA (reference sequence). V dropped 3 bases and J dropped 0 bases, with 17 bases sitting between them. The CDR3 length is 16 residues. In nucleotides, the CDR3 is TGCAGTGCTAGCCAAAGTAGAGGGGCCCACCAAGAGACCCAGTACTTC. Protein sequence: CSASQSRGAHQETQYF.

The V and J genes are TRBV20-1 and TRBJ2-5, with 11 bases that match TRBD2. The J call may be in error: the DNA end matches TRBJ2-7 better. The CDR3 extends over 15 amino acids. Germline CDR1 is DFQATT and CDR2 is SNEGSKA (reference sequence). CDR3 protein: CSANVAGGPSGEQYF. The CDR3 DNA follows: TGCAGTGCCAACGTAGCGGGAGGGCCCTCTGGCGAGCAGTACTTC.

This clonotype occurred many times. This chain joins TRBV20-1 and TRBJ2-3, with 9 bases matching TRBD2. CDR1 DFQATT and CDR2 SNEGSKA come from the germline V gene (reference sequence). The CDR3 extends over 16 amino acids. Trimming cost V 1 base and J 1 base; bases outside gene matches: 6. CDR3 in amino acids: CSARGGGAVGTDTQYF. The CDR3 nucleotides read TGCAGTGCTAGAGGCGGGGGGGCCGTCGGCACAGATACGCAGTATTTT.

A remark on this clonotype: This may come from a read error, since a much larger clone is one base off. The gene calls are TRBV10-3 and TRBJ1-4, with 7 bases fitting TRBD1. In germline, CDR1 is ENHRY, CDR2 SYGVKD. The V and J ends lost 3 bases and 6 bases, in that order; junction bases with no gene match: 10. The CDR3 runs 16 residues. DNA of the CDR3: TGTGCCATCAGTGAAGGGGGGAGGCAGGGGGATGAAAAACTGTTTTTT. Its protein product is CAISEGGRQGDEKLFF.

The CDR3 bases are TGTGCCAGCAGCTTACGAGGGGGAAGACGCAATGAGCAGTTCTTC. Protein product: CASSLRGGRRNEQFF. The J gene is TRBJ2-1, the V gene TRBV7-8; possibly TRBD1 for D (6 bases). The germline CDR1 and CDR2 sequences are SGHVS and FQNEAQ. Between the trimmed V and J ends, which lost 2 bases and 6 bases, there was a span of 14 bases. There are 15 residues in the CDR3.

This clonotype was seen just once. The rearrangement uses TRBV10-3 and TRBJ2-1; 10 bases align to TRBD2. The CDR3 consists of 15 residues. V shed 3 bases, J shed 8 bases, and the junction held 7 bases outside the gene matches. The germline gives CDR1 ENHRY, CDR2 SYGVKD. Written as DNA, the CDR3 is TGTGCCATCAGTGAACCCAGCGGGGGGGTCCATGAGCAGTTCTTC. Encoded protein: CAISEPSGGVHEQFF.

Many counts were recorded for this clonotype. V gene TRBV27 combines with J gene TRBJ2-7, with 8 bases lining up with TRBD2. The V segment lost 6 bases and the J segment 4 bases; nucleotides outside the gene matches: 11. CDR3 size: 15 residues. Per germline, CDR1 MNHEY and CDR2 SMNVEV (reference sequence). DNA of the CDR3: TGTGCCAGCAGGAAATCGGGACTAGATGCGTACGAGCAGTACTTC. It is translated as CASRKSGLDAYEQYF.

The chain carries TRBV20-1 and TRBJ2-1; 8 nucleotides align to TRBD2. The CDR3 loop spans 16 amino acids. Trimming removed 0 bases from V and 10 bases from J; junction bases left unmatched: 14. Germline lookup yields CDR1 DFQATT and CDR2 SNEGSKA (reference sequence). The CDR3 reads CSAREGGAGVGEEQFF. CDR3 bases: TGCAGTGCTAGAGAAGGCGGAGCGGGAGTGGGGGAAGAGCAGTTCTTC.

This clonotype occurred many times. The V call is TRBV5-1, the J call TRBJ2-1; the match to TRBD1 covers 8 bases. The germline V gene encodes CDR1 SGHRS and CDR2 YFSETQ. Trimming at V came to 7 bases and at J to 4 bases, leaving 10 bases not matched to a gene. The CDR3 length is 15 residues. The CDR3 here is CASVYRDRFYNEQFF. As DNA, the CDR3 is TGCGCCAGCGTCTACCGGGACAGGTTTTACAATGAGCAGTTCTTC.

This clonotype was seen many times. The chain carries TRBV20-1 and TRBJ2-5, with a possible D match to TRBD1 (6 bases). V lost 6 bases and J lost 3, with 11 bases in between. Germline V lookup: CDR1 DFQATT, CDR2 SNEGSKA (reference sequence). CDR3 length: 12 amino acids. The CDR3: CSATTGKETQYF. The DNA for the CDR3 is TGCAGTGCAACAACAGGGAAAGAGACCCAGTACTTC.

This clonotype was seen only once. Sequence at one end of the junction differs from germline and may be a read error. This sequence joins TRBV7-9 and TRBJ1-4; TRBD1 might be the D (5 bases). CDR1 and CDR2 (germline): SEHNR, FQNEAQ (reference sequence). The CDR3 spans 15 residues. The CDR3 DNA sequence: TGTGCCAGCAGCATACTGACAGTGAACCATGAAAAACGGTTTTTT. It encodes CASSILTVNHEKRFF.